The rows below give T cell receptor beta chains drawn from one sample of a study of vaccination and CD4 T cells after COVID-19. TCRdb reprocessed the PCR reads with MiXCR, giving one entry per CDR3 protein. The sample shows about 17,000 distinct CDR3 sequences, more than 40% of them seen only once. Antigens of these TCRs are unknown. Here the sequenced sample was CD4+ T cells from blood, cultured in vitro, taken before SARS-CoV-2 vaccination. These receptors originate from a human donor who had recovered from COVID-19. Both conserved end residues are part of each CDR3. The D gene is left open where the match is weak. The size field is filled for only some rows; it gives once, few, many or a size class.

. . TRBJ1-6 TRBV27 TGTGCCAGCAGTTTTTCCCTTCTCTCACCCCTCCACTTT CASSFSLLSPLHF
TRBD2 few TRBJ2-5 TRBV6-1 TGTGCCAGCAGTGAGGATAGCGGGGGACAAGAGACCCAGTACTTC CASSEDSGGQETQYF
. . TRBJ1-1 TRBV7-2 TGTGCCAGCATGGAAAACTTGAACACTGAAGCTTTCTTT CASMENLNTEAFF
. . TRBJ1-1 TRBV27 TGTGCCAGCAGTTTAAATTTGGGGGCCCGGACTGAAGCTTTCTTT CASSLNLGARTEAFF
. . TRBJ1-2 TRBV6-1 TGTGCCAGCAGCTCTGCAGGGGACTATGGCTACACCTTC CASSSAGDYGYTF
. . TRBJ1-4 TRBV27 TGTGCCAGCAGTTTTCTACCTACTAATGAAAAACTGTTTTTT CASSFLPTNEKLFF
TRBD1 . TRBJ1-2 TRBV20-1 TGCAGTGCCCACATGACGGACAGGGTCATTGGCTACACCTTC CSAHMTDRVIGYTF
TRBD1 few TRBJ1-1 TRBV20-1 TGCAGTGCCAAGACAGGGGTGGTGAACACTGAAGCTTTCTTT CSAKTGVVNTEAFF
. . TRBJ2-7 TRBV25-1 TGTGCCAGCAGTCACCTCTCCTACGAGCAGTACTTC CASSHLSYEQYF
TRBD1 . TRBJ1-5 TRBV28 TGTGCCAGTAGAGCCCGGGACAGCCTGTCCAATCAGCCCCAGCATTTT CASRARDSLSNQPQHF
. . TRBJ1-1 TRBV14 TGTGCCAGCAGCCAAGGAAGGGGGTCGGCCACTGAAGCTTTCTTT CASSQGRGSATEAFF
TRBD1 . TRBJ2-3 TRBV6-2/TRBV6-3 TGTGCCAGCGAACGGACAGGAGATACGCAGTATTTT CASERTGDTQYF
. . TRBJ1-2 TRBV29-1 TGCAGCGTTCTTCAGGGAGCGGTAAACTATGGCTACACCTTC CSVLQGAVNYGYTF
. few TRBJ2-5 TRBV7-9 TGTGCCAGCAGCTTAGACCAAGAGACCCAGTACTTC CASSLDQETQYF
. . TRBJ1-2 TRBV7-2 TGTGCCAGCAGCCCGACCCCAGCAGGAGGGAGGAATGGCTACACCTTC CASSPTPAGGRNGYTF
. few TRBJ1-2 TRBV28 TGTGCCAGCAGCCCCCCTTCTAACTATGGCTACACCTTC CASSPPSNYGYTF
. . TRBJ2-7 TRBV21-1 TGTGCCAGCAGCAAAGCCATCGGGGGGCTAGCGGGTTACGAGCAGTACTTC CASSKAIGGLAGYEQYF
TRBD2 once TRBJ2-1 TRBV27 TGTGCCAGCAGGACCGGGACTAGCGCCCACAATGAGCAGTTCTTC CASRTGTSAHNEQFF
TRBD1 few TRBJ2-6 TRBV15 TGTGCCACCAGCAGAGATTATCGGACAGGGACTTCTGGGGCCAACGTCCTGACTTTC CATSRDYRTGTSGANVLTF
. few TRBJ1-1 TRBV20-1 TGCAGTGCTAGAGGACAGACAGGGAACACTGAAGCTTTCTTT CSARGQTGNTEAFF
TRBD2 . TRBJ2-2 TRBV28 TGTGCCAGTGATCTAGCGGGAGGCACCGGGGAGCTGTTTTTT CASDLAGGTGELFF
. once TRBJ2-7 TRBV6-2/TRBV6-3 TGTGCCAGCAGTTATGCCGGGACGGCGAGCTCCTACGAGCAGTACTTC CASSYAGTASSYEQYF
. . TRBJ2-3 TRBV20-1 TGCAGTGCTAGAGTCGGGTCCGTCCCTAGCACAGATACGCAGTATTTT CSARVGSVPSTDTQYF
TRBD2 . TRBJ2-7 TRBV20-1 TGCAGTGCCTGGGGGGTAGCGGGCGAGCAGTACTTC CSAWGVAGEQYF
TRBD1 . TRBJ2-3 TRBV19 TGTGCCAGTAGTATGGGGACAGGGGATGGCACAGATACGCAGTATTTT CASSMGTGDGTDTQYF
TRBD2 . TRBJ2-1 TRBV20-1 TGCAGTGCTATTTCGTCGCCTAGCGGGAGGAAGCATGAGCAGTTCTTC CSAISSPSGRKHEQFF
. . TRBJ1-5 TRBV2 TGTGCCAGCAGTGCTGGGCAGTCAAATCAGCCCCAGCATTTT CASSAGQSNQPQHF
. . TRBJ2-3 TRBV20-1 TGCAGTGCTCGACCTCAGGGCGGTGGGAGTGTGGTAGATACGCAGTATTTT CSARPQGGGSVVDTQYF
. . TRBJ2-7 TRBV7-2 TGTGCCAGCAGCCCAGGCGGGAACGAGCAGTACTTC CASSPGGNEQYF
TRBD2 . TRBJ2-3 TRBV7-2 TGTGCCAGCAGCCGAATCACTAGCGGGGGGGCCGCGGCAGATACGCAGTATTTT CASSRITSGGAAADTQYF
. . TRBJ2-7 TRBV6-1 TGTGCCAGCAGTGAAGCGGCAGGCAGACTCTACGAGCAGTACTTC CASSEAAGRLYEQYF
. . TRBJ1-5 TRBV6-5 TGTGCCAGCAGTTTGACAGCAGATAGCAATCAGCCCCAGCATTTT CASSLTADSNQPQHF
TRBD1 . TRBJ1-5 TRBV2 TGTGCCAGCAGCCGCGACAGGGGGCAGGGTAATCAGCCCCAGCATTTT CASSRDRGQGNQPQHF
TRBD2 . TRBJ2-5 TRBV7-9 TGTGCCAGCAGCACCTACGAGGGACTAGCGGGAGTTCGAGAGACCCAGTACTTC CASSTYEGLAGVRETQYF
TRBD1 . TRBJ2-7 TRBV6-1 TGTGCCAGCAGAAGATATACAGGGGGCTTTTCCTACGAGCAGTACTTC CASRRYTGGFSYEQYF
. . TRBJ2-4 TRBV30 TGTGCCTGGAGTGTGGGAAGGGCTGCCAAAAACATTCAGTACTTC CAWSVGRAAKNIQYF
TRBD2 . TRBJ2-1 TRBV19 TGTGCCAGTAGTATAGAGGGGACTAGCGCCCTTGGGGCCTACAATGAGCAGTTCTTC CASSIEGTSALGAYNEQFF
TRBD1 . TRBJ1-5 TRBV5-1 TGCGCCAGCAGCCGGACAGGGGGTGACGATCAGCCCCAGCATTTT CASSRTGGDDQPQHF
TRBD2 . TRBJ2-3 TRBV7-9 TGTGCCAGCAGCTCCGGACTAGCGGGAGGCACAGATACGCAGTATTTT CASSSGLAGGTDTQYF
TRBD1 . TRBJ2-7 TRBV6-2/TRBV6-3 TGTGCCAGCAGAAAATCGGGACAGGGCTCATACGAGCAGTACTTC CASRKSGQGSYEQYF
TRBD2 few TRBJ2-1 TRBV24-1 TGTGCCACCAGTGATGCTAGCGGCACCGCCTACAATGAGCAGTTCTTC CATSDASGTAYNEQFF
. few TRBJ1-1 TRBV28 TGTGCCAGCAGTTCACCGGACGCTACGAACACTGAAGCTTTCTTT CASSSPDATNTEAFF
. . TRBJ2-2 TRBV5-1 TGCGCCAGCAGCTTGGCCGTTCCGGACACCGGGGAGCTGTTTTTT CASSLAVPDTGELFF
. once TRBJ2-5 TRBV2 TGTGCCAGCAGTGTTTCGGGGAGACAAGAGACCCAGTACTTC CASSVSGRQETQYF
. few TRBJ1-5 TRBV19 TGTGCCAGTAGTATTTTCGCTCAGCCCCAGCATTTT CASSIFAQPQHF
. . TRBJ2-3 TRBV5-4 TGTGCCAGCAGCCCTCGAGCCACCGCCAGCACAGATACGCAGTATTTT CASSPRATASTDTQYF
TRBD1 . TRBJ1-2 TRBV7-9 TGTGCCAGCAGCCGAAATCTACCGGGACAGAGCTATGGCTACACCTTC CASSRNLPGQSYGYTF
. . TRBJ1-1 TRBV7-9 TGTGCCAGCAGCCCGATCGGGGGGCGCACTGAAGCTTTCTTT CASSPIGGRTEAFF
TRBD1 . TRBJ1-5 TRBV19 TGTGCCAGTAGTACCCCCTGGACAGGGTCCCAGCCCCAGCATTTT CASSTPWTGSQPQHF
TRBD1 . TRBJ1-2 TRBV4-2 TGTGCCAGCAGCCAAGAGGTGGTACTAGGGGGCAAGCCTGACTATGGCTACACCTTC CASSQEVVLGGKPDYGYTF
. . TRBJ2-5 TRBV27 TGTGCCAGCAGGCAACGCCCTAGACTACCCTCCGAACCAGAGACCCAGTACTTC CASRQRPRLPSEPETQYF
. . TRBJ2-1 TRBV10-1 TGCGCCAGCAGCAAAACCCGGGGGTCCTACAATGAGCAGTTCTTC CASSKTRGSYNEQFF